In this sample, the clone carrying this T cell receptor (beta chain) turned up once. As yet, its antigen is unknown. The V end was cut by 2 bases, the J end by 11 bases, with 21 bases between. CDR3 length: 15 amino acids. Germline V gene data show CDR1 as SGHVS and CDR2 as FQNEAQ. The data are from a study of identical twins. Study-wide results and caveats: Conclusions relied on cross-sectional statistical analysis, not following the same donors. The authors noted that invariant MAIT and iNKT cells could partly confound zero-insertion analyses.

A single record per CDR3 protein comes from TCRdb applying MiXCR to the 5' RACE reads. The repertoire holds 1.5 million to 2 million distinct CDR3 sequences, with about 32% as singletons. The chain carries TRBV7-8 and TRBJ2-5, with D tentatively TRBD2 (7 bases). The receptor was derived from a newborn girl in good health. Sequenced material: cord blood. This CDR3 reads CASSLLVGGGNEQYF. The CDR3 DNA reads as TGTGCCAGCAGCTTATTAGTTGGCGGGGGCAATGAGCAGTACTTC.